The 10 T cell receptor beta chains in this list originate from one sample, sequenced in a study of cytomegalovirus exposure and HLA in healthy donors. Vbeta (60) and Jbeta (13) primers were used in the PCR. Method: immunoSEQ multiplex PCR; TCRdb's copy keeps in-frame clones and lacks some. The table lists 95,000 to 100,000 clones, 65% to 75% of them singletons, with 1.5% to 2% in the top ten. Input material: PBMCs. All receptors derive from a woman in her 40s in good health and CMV-seronegative.

The chain uses TRBV11-2 and TRBJ2-1; 12 bases map to TRBD2. The CDR3 length is 16 residues. CDR1 and CDR2 from the germline V gene are SGHAT and FQNNGV. J lost 4 bases, V lost 6 bases, and 7 bases had no gene match. The CDR3 coding sequence is TGTGCCAGCAGTACTAGCGGGAGGATGGGGTACAATGAGCAGTTCTTC. Its protein product is CASSTSGRMGYNEQFF.

The rearrangement links TRBV5-5 to TRBJ1-1, with 8 bases identical to TRBD1. CDR3 size: 17 residues. V shed 4 bases and J 0 bases; nucleotides not matched to a gene: 11. Germline V lookup: CDR1 SGHKS, CDR2 YYEKEE (reference sequence). Here the CDR3 reads CASSAPRTGKMNTEAFF. The CDR3 DNA reads TGTGCCAGCAGCGCTCCAAGGACAGGGAAGATGAACACTGAAGCTTTCTTT.

Only one count was recorded for this clone. The J gene is TRBJ1-1, the V gene TRBV7-9; 10 bases fit TRBD1. The CDR3 loop spans 13 amino acids. With 10 bases clipped from V and 3 bases from J, the junction kept 5 bases outside the gene matches. Looked up from germline, CDR1 is SEHNR and CDR2 is FQNEAQ (reference sequence). The CDR3, as DNA: TGTGCCACTACGGACAGGGGGGACACTGAAGCTTTCTTT. Its protein product is CATTDRGDTEAFF.

This clone has a single count. The chain carries TRBV30 and TRBJ2-5, with TRBD2 identical over 11 bases. In germline, CDR1 is GTSNPN, CDR2 SVGIG (reference sequence). With V trimmed by 3 bases and J by 2 bases, 11 bases remained unmatched. CDR3 size: 17 residues. CDR3 loop: CAWSVGASGRIQETQYF. CDR3 nucleotides: TGTGCCTGGAGCGTCGGGGCTAGCGGGAGGATACAAGAGACCCAGTACTTC.

As DNA, the CDR3 is TGTGCCAGCAGCTCGGGACTAGCGGGAGCCGTCTACGAGCAGTACTTC. Its translation: CASSSGLAGAVYEQYF. The chain employs TRBV7-9 and TRBJ2-7; 14 bases line up with TRBD2. The V gene end was trimmed by 4 bases and the J gene end by 3 bases; junction bases not matched to a gene: 5. In germline, CDR1 is SEHNR, CDR2 FQNEAQ (reference sequence). This CDR3 has 16 amino acids.

The V gene is TRBV9, the J gene TRBJ2-2; the match to TRBD1 covers 7 bases. The length of the CDR3 is 13 residues. Per the germline V gene, CDR1 is SGDLS and CDR2 is YYNGEE. The trim removed 1 base at V and 6 bases at J, leaving 0 bases unmatched. The DNA for the CDR3 is TGTGCCAGCAGCGTACAGGGGGCCGGGGAGCTGTTTTTT. This codes for CASSVQGAGELFF.

The V call is TRBV7-2, the J call TRBJ2-1; 9 nucleotides agree with TRBD2. The CDR3 consists of 17 residues. CDR1 is SGHTA and CDR2 is FQGNSA in the germline V gene. With V trimmed by 5 bases and J by 3 bases, 11 bases remained unmatched. This chain's CDR3 is CASSPPGAGGNYNEQFF. In DNA, the CDR3 is TGTGCCAGCAGCCCCCCAGGAGCGGGGGGTAACTACAATGAGCAGTTCTTC.

This clone was picked up one time. The chain carries TRBV6-1 and TRBJ2-1, with D tentatively TRBD2 (5 bases). The CDR3 contains 10 residues. V was clipped by 7 bases and J by 9 bases, with 7 bases between them. Germline CDR1 reads MNHNS; CDR2 reads SASEGT. The CDR3 reads CASTSGEQFF. DNA for the CDR3: TGTGCCAGCACGAGCGGTGAGCAGTTCTTC.

The CDR3: CASSEQGPYEQYF. The DNA of the CDR3 is TGTGCCAGCAGTGAACAGGGCCCCTACGAGCAGTACTTC. The rearrangement uses TRBV6-1 and TRBJ2-7; a weak D match, TRBD1 (5 bases). V lost 2 bases and J 2 bases, leaving 7 bases between the germline ends. The CDR3 is 13 residues long. Germline values: CDR1 MNHNS, CDR2 SASEGT.

V usage is TRBV29-1 and J usage is TRBJ2-3; maybe TRBD1 (6 bases). The CDR3 sequence is 16 residues long. Between the trimmed V and J ends, which lost 8 bases and 2 bases, there was a span of 23 bases. CDR1 and CDR2 from the germline V gene are SQVTM and ANQGSEA. The DNA for the CDR3 is TGCAGCCACACGGCGTACGGGACAAAACTCACAGATACGCAGTATTTT. This translates into CSHTAYGTKLTDTQYF.